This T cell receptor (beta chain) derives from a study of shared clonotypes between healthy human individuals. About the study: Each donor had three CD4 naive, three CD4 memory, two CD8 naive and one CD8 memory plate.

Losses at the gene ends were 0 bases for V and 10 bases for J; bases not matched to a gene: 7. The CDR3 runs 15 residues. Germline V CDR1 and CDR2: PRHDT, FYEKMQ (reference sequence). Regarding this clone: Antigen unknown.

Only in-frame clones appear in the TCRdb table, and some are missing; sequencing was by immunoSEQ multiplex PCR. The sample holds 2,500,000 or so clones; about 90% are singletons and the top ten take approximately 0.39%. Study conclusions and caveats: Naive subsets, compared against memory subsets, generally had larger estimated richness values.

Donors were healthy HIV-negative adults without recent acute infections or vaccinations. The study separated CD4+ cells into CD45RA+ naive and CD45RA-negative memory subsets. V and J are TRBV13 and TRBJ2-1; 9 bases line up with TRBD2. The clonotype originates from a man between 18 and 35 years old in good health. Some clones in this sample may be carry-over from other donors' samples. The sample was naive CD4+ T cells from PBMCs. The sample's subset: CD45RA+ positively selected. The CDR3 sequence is CASSLGGGRALEQFF. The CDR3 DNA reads TGTGCCAGCAGCTTAGGTGGCGGGAGGGCCTTGGAGCAGTTCTTC.